The 17 T cell receptor beta chains given below trace back to one sample, sequenced in a study of early T cells in non-severe SARS-CoV-2 infection. A single record per CDR3 protein comes from TCRdb applying MiXCR to the 5' RACE reads. The sample records about 52,000 distinct CDR3 sequences, over 7.5% being singletons. Sequenced material: whole blood. Receptor source: an adult who was a healthcare worker with PCR-confirmed SARS-CoV-2 infection or an uninfected control (not recorded which).

The chain carries TRBV29-1 and TRBJ1-1, with 8 bases identical to TRBD1. The CDR3 runs 13 residues. The ends lost 5 bases at V and 10 bases at J; junction bases unmatched: 12. The germline gives CDR1 SQVTM, CDR2 ANQGSEA. The CDR3 here is CSVQRTGPSVAFF. Here the CDR3 DNA reads TGCAGCGTTCAAAGGACAGGGCCCTCTGTAGCTTTCTTT.

This chain uses TRBV4-1 with TRBJ1-2, with TRBD1 matching over 10 bases. After removal of 4 bases from V and 8 bases from J, the junction contained 10 bases not matched to a gene. Germline CDR1 and CDR2: MGHRA and YSYEKL. The CDR3 extends over 15 amino acids. CDR3 nucleotide sequence: TGCGCCAGCAGCCTCCCGGGACAGGGGTCAGACGGCTACACCTTC. Translated, it gives CASSLPGQGSDGYTF.

This clonotype came up many times. The chain couples TRBV7-2 to TRBJ2-3; D might be TRBD1 (8 bases). Germline V gene sequence: CDR1 SGHTA, CDR2 FQGNSA. Trimming removed 5 bases at V and 8 bases at J, with 23 bases between. The CDR3 is 16 amino acids. This CDR3 reads CASSPDRGRLASTQYF. In nucleotides, the CDR3 is TGTGCCAGCAGCCCAGACAGGGGTCGACTAGCTAGTACGCAGTATTTT.

This clonotype was observed many times. The chain carries TRBV6-1 and TRBJ1-5; D is ambiguous. Germline lookup yields CDR1 MNHNS and CDR2 SASEGT. The V end lost 10 bases, the J end lost 2 bases, and 9 bases lay between the germline ends. This CDR3 contains 12 residues. This CDR3 is CATQIGNQPQHF. CDR3 sequence (DNA): TGTGCCACCCAAATCGGCAATCAGCCCCAGCATTTT.

J is TRBJ2-4 and V is TRBV7-9, with D maybe TRBD1 (6 bases). V was shortened by 5 bases and J by 6 bases, with 17 bases between the two germline ends. CDR3 length: 15 amino acids. CDR1 SEHNR and CDR2 FQNEAQ come from the germline V gene (reference sequence). The CDR3 DNA reads TGTGCCAGCAGCCCCCAGGGGCCGTTCGGAAACATTCAGTACTTC. It yields the protein CASSPQGPFGNIQYF.

By share, this clonotype counts as medium-sized. This rearrangement joins TRBV5-1 to TRBJ2-2; D is unresolved. CDR3 length equals 16 residues. V was clipped by 0 bases and J by 7 bases, with 16 bases between them. Per germline, CDR1 SGHRS and CDR2 YFSETQ. This CDR3 reads CASSLVGLVVGGELFF. CDR3 DNA: TGCGCCAGCAGCTTGGTCGGGCTAGTAGTTGGCGGGGAGCTGTTTTTT. The variable domain in full, completed from reference TRBV5-1 and TRBJ2-2, reads KAGVTQTPRYLIKTRGQQVTLSCSPISGHRSVSWYQQTPGQGLQFLFEYFSETQRNKGNFPGRFSGRQFSNSRSEMNVSTLELGDSALYLCASSLVGLVVGGELFFGEGSRLTVL.

This clonotype was seen many times. This chain links TRBV7-2 with TRBJ2-7, with TRBD2 matching over 9 bases. J gave up 4 bases and V 7 bases, and 8 bases lay outside the gene matches. The germline gives CDR1 SGHTA, CDR2 FQGNSA. The CDR3 spans 14 residues. CDR3 sequence (DNA): TGTGCCAGCACAGGGAATAGCGGGAGATACGAGCAGTACTTC. This encodes CASTGNSGRYEQYF. The full variable domain, completed using reference TRBV7-2 and TRBJ2-7, is GAGVSQSPSNKVTEKGKDVELRCDPISGHTALYWYRQSLGQGLEFLIYFQGNSAPDKSGLPSDRFSAERTGGSVSTLTIQRTQQEDSAVYLCASTGNSGRYEQYFGPGTRLTVT.

Comment on this clonotype: Possible read error: a much larger clone is one base away. The chain combines TRBV29-1 with TRBJ1-1; 7 bases are a match to TRBD1. The CDR3 runs 15 residues. The junction had 13 bases not matched to a gene; V was cut back by 6 bases and J by 3 bases. CDR1 and CDR2 (germline): SQVTM, ANQGSEA. CDR3 DNA: TGCAGCGTGCCGGCCTGGGGACAGATGGACACTGAAGCTTTCTTT. Its translation: CSVPAWGQMDTEAFF.

This clonotype has just a few counts. This chain links TRBV12-3 or TRBV12-4 with TRBJ2-3; D is possibly TRBD2 (6 bases). Trimming removed 5 bases at V and 4 bases at J, with 16 bases between. The CDR3 covers 15 residues. For the CDR3, the DNA is TGTGCCAGCAGTCGGCCGGGACTGTTCGCAGATACGCAGTATTTT. Protein sequence: CASSRPGLFADTQYF.

The chain couples TRBV3-1 to TRBJ2-7; D not resolved. This CDR3 region has 15 residues. The V and J ends lost 0 bases and 3 bases respectively, with 12 bases between them. Germline CDR1 reads LGHDT; CDR2 reads YNNKEL (reference sequence). The CDR3 nucleotides are TGTGCCAGCAGCCAAGATTTGAACAGCTTCTACGAGCAGTACTTC. It specifies CASSQDLNSFYEQYF.

On this clonotype: A much larger clone sits a single nucleotide away, making a read error possible. The CDR3 DNA reads as TGCGGTGCTGAACAGGGGGAGGTTACTGAAGCTTTCTTT. Protein product: CGAEQGEVTEAFF. The chain links TRBV20-1 to TRBJ1-1; 8 nucleotides align to TRBD1. CDR3 length: 13 residues. Germline-derived CDR1 and CDR2 are DFQATT and SNEGSKA (reference sequence).

This clonotype was observed a few times. The rearrangement links TRBV27 to TRBJ2-3; the D gene is possibly TRBD2 (5 bases). V shed 3 bases and J shed 9 bases, with 13 bases lying between them. Germline V gives CDR1 MNHEY, CDR2 SMNVEV (reference sequence). This CDR3 spans 13 amino acids. Here the CDR3 DNA reads TGTGCCAGCAGTTTGGGTTCGCGGGCAACGCAGTATTTT. Translation gives CASSLGSRATQYF.

In this sample, this clonotype turned up many times. V is TRBV6-5 and J is TRBJ1-1; D uncertain. The germline V gene has CDR1 MNHEY and CDR2 SVGAGI. The CDR3 has 14 amino acids. V dropped 2 bases and J dropped 5 bases, with 12 bases sitting between them. The CDR3 sequence: CASSYGGGRTEAFF. The CDR3 bases are TGTGCCAGCAGTTACGGTGGTGGGCGGACTGAAGCTTTCTTT.

This clonotype was seen many times. The V gene is TRBV19, the J gene TRBJ2-5; no clear D gene. Trimming took 10 bases from V and 1 from J, leaving 13 bases between them. The CDR3 has 13 amino acids. Germline V gene sequence: CDR1 LNHDA, CDR2 SQIVND (reference sequence). The CDR3 region is CATSSGLQETQYF. In DNA, the CDR3 is TGTGCCACCTCCTCCGGGCTCCAAGAGACCCAGTACTTC.

The chain is built from TRBV29-1 and TRBJ2-7; tentatively, D is TRBD1 (6 bases). The length of the CDR3 is 15 residues. Trimming took off 0 bases at V and 1 base at J, with 13 bases between the two ends. The germline gives CDR1 SQVTM, CDR2 ANQGSEA. The CDR3 protein is CSVEDLDRRSYEQYF. The CDR3 DNA is TGCAGCGTTGAAGATTTGGACAGACGATCCTACGAGCAGTACTTC.

The chain uses TRBV2 and TRBJ2-5; 9 bases are a match to TRBD2. The CDR3 is 14 amino acids. CDR1 and CDR2 from the germline V gene are SNHLY and FYNNEI. J was trimmed by 7 bases and V by 4 bases; bases with no gene match: 7. The CDR3 loop reads CASSVLAGKGTQYF. DNA for the CDR3: TGTGCCAGCAGTGTTCTAGCGGGGAAAGGGACCCAGTACTTC.

This clonotype was observed a handful of times. The rearrangement uses TRBV10-3 and TRBJ2-7; D not certain. The germline V gene has CDR1 ENHRY and CDR2 SYGVKD. Trimming took 6 bases from V and 2 from J, leaving 11 bases between them. The CDR3 totals 13 residues. DNA for the CDR3: TGTGCCATCAGCGGGCCCGGTACCTACGAGCAGTACTTC. Its protein is CAISGPGTYEQYF.